The clone carrying this TCR beta chain was seen once. The antigen is not known. The data were obtained in a study of post-analysis software for immune sequencing data. The wider study: Disease courses included relapsing-remitting, secondary progressive and progressive-relapsing multiple sclerosis.

The TCR beta cDNA libraries carried unique molecular identifiers. MiXCR, run by TCRdb on the PCR reads, gives a single entry per CDR3 protein. Of about 770,000 distinct CDR3 sequences in the sample, roughly 46% were seen once. Findings and limits, study-wide: Patients used several TRBV segments, including TRBV5-6, TRBV5-1 and TRBV20-1, more often than controls. Significantly lower normalized Chao1 diversity was found in patients with multiple sclerosis relative to controls. By F measure, samples from a shared preparation batch strongly co-clustered.

Per germline, CDR1 LGHNA and CDR2 YSLEER. Trimming stripped 0 bases from V and 4 bases from J, with 9 bases between. The CDR3 has 14 amino acids. The receptor's source is a girl under 18 with multiple sclerosis. Material for sequencing was blood. V and J are TRBV4-3 and TRBJ1-2; weak D call: TRBD1 (5 bases). For the CDR3, the DNA is TGCGCCAGCAGCCAAGAAGGGGCTCGCTATGGCTACACCTTC. This gives the protein CASSQEGARYGYTF.